Reported below is one T cell receptor beta chain. Its antigen is not known. The sample comes from a study of T cells in localized non-small cell lung cancer. Clones were read by immunoSEQ multiplex PCR, and TCRdb kept only the in-frame ones, dropping some. The table has roughly 40,000 clones, around 84% seen once; the top ten hold 3.5%. Study-level results: The highest T cell clonality was in uninvolved adjacent lung, above tumor.

This CDR3 is 13 amino acids long. V was clipped by 6 bases and J by 6 bases; unmatched bases: 6. Germline V CDR1 and CDR2: SQVTM, ANQGSEA. The sequenced sample was peripheral blood, obtained before any cancer treatment. The sequence came from a man aged 18-55 years with stage I lung adenocarcinoma. The chain couples TRBV29-1 to TRBJ2-1; 9 bases agree with TRBD2. The CDR3 nucleotides are TGCAGCGTCGGGACTAGCCGCCTCAATGAGCAGTTCTTC. This codes for CSVGTSRLNEQFF.